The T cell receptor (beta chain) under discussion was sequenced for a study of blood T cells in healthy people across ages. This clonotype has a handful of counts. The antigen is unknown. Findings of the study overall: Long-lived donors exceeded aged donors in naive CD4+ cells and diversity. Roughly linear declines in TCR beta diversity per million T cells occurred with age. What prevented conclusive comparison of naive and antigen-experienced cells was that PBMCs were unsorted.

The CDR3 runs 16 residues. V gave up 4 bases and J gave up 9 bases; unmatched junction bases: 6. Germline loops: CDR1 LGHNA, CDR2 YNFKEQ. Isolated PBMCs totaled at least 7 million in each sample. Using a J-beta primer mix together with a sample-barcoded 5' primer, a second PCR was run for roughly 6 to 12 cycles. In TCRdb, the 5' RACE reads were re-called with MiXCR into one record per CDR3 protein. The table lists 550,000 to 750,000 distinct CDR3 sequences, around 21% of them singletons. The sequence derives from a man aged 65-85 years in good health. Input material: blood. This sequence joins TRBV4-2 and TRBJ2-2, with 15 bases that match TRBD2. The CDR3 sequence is CASSPGLAGGFRELFF. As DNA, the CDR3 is TGTGCCAGCAGCCCAGGACTAGCGGGAGGGTTCAGGGAGCTGTTTTTT.